The next 29 T cell receptor beta chains were all read from a single sample in a study of T cell responses to AZD1222 COVID-19 vaccine. Assay: immunoSEQ multiplex PCR; the TCRdb copy retains only in-frame clones and omits some. Of 90,000 to 150,000 clones in the sample, roughly 90% were seen once. The material was peripheral blood, obtained 28 days after the second AZD1222 dose. The receptors here all came from an adult who received the AZD1222 COVID-19 vaccine.

The chain has TRBV7-8 and TRBJ1-6, with TRBD1 matching over 7 bases. This CDR3 region has 14 residues. V was clipped by 3 bases and J by 8 bases; unmatched bases: 4. Germline V gene data show CDR1 as SGHVS and CDR2 as FQNEAQ. DNA of the CDR3: TGTGCCAGCAGCTTTGGGACAGTGGATTCACCCCTCCACTTT. This translates into CASSFGTVDSPLHF.

The rearrangement uses TRBV28 and TRBJ1-2, with a tentative D call TRBD1 (6 bases). The CDR3 spans 15 residues. Trimming left V 5 bases short and J 0 bases short, with 13 bases between. Germline V gene data show CDR1 as MDHEN and CDR2 as SYDVKM. The CDR3: CASSPHRTANYGYTF. The CDR3 DNA is TGTGCCAGCAGTCCCCACCGGACAGCTAACTATGGCTACACCTTC.

The chain links TRBV28 to TRBJ2-3; D gene unclear. CDR3 size: 13 residues. V gave up 5 bases and J gave up 0 bases, with 6 bases separating them. Germline lookup yields CDR1 MDHEN and CDR2 SYDVKM. The CDR3 DNA follows: TGTGCCAGCAGTCTCGGTAGCACAGATACGCAGTATTTT. Translated: CASSLGSTDTQYF. The whole variable domain, filled in from reference TRBV28 and TRBJ2-3, reads DVKVTQSSRYLVKRTGEKVFLECVQDMDHENMFWYRQDPGLGLRLIYFSYDVKMKEKGDIPEGYSVSREKKERFSLILESASTNQTSMYLCASSLGSTDTQYFGPGTRLTVL.

This clone was counted a single time. J is TRBJ2-1 and V is TRBV19; 8 bases match TRBD1. Germline CDR1 and CDR2: LNHDA and SQIVND (reference sequence). The V segment lost 1 base and the J segment 7 bases; nucleotides outside the gene matches: 6. CDR3 length: 15 residues. CDR3 coding DNA: TGTGCCAGTAGTATAGGCGGACAGGGATGGAATGAGCAGTTCTTC. This gives the protein CASSIGGQGWNEQFF.

V is TRBV28 and J is TRBJ2-5, with TRBD1 identical over 7 bases. The CDR3 has 14 residues. Per germline, CDR1 MDHEN and CDR2 SYDVKM. Losses at the gene ends were 6 bases for V and 1 base for J; bases not matched to a gene: 5. CDR3 amino acids: CASRPTGSQETQYF. For the CDR3, the DNA is TGTGCCAGCAGGCCGACAGGGTCCCAAGAGACCCAGTACTTC.

A few counts support this clone. The rearrangement links TRBV28 to TRBJ1-4; D remains ambiguous. There are 14 residues in the CDR3. Trimming took off 4 bases at V and 8 bases at J, with 14 bases between the two ends. CDR1 is MDHEN, CDR2 SYDVKM, per germline. CDR3 protein: CASSSGVGGEKLFF. DNA of the CDR3: TGTGCCAGCAGTTCCGGGGTCGGTGGGGAAAAACTGTTTTTT.

This chain uses TRBV11-1 with TRBJ2-6; no clear D gene. The CDR3 loop spans 15 amino acids. Looked up from germline, CDR1 is SGHAT and CDR2 is FQDESV (reference sequence). The V and J ends lost 5 bases and 0 bases respectively, with 8 bases between them. The DNA for the CDR3 is TGTGCCAGCAGCCCTGTAAACTCTGGGGCCAACGTCCTGACTTTC. Encoded protein: CASSPVNSGANVLTF.

The chain is built from TRBV10-3 and TRBJ1-1; D is uncertain. Per the germline V gene, CDR1 is ENHRY and CDR2 is SYGVKD. The CDR3 consists of 16 residues. The V end lost 1 base, the J end lost 0 bases, and 12 bases lay between the germline ends. CDR3 sequence reads: CAISEFSVDMNTEAFF. The CDR3 bases are TGTGCCATCAGTGAGTTTTCAGTCGACATGAACACTGAAGCTTTCTTT.

V and J are TRBV28 and TRBJ2-3, with 9 positions matching TRBD1. The CDR3 is made up of 15 amino acids. CDR1 and CDR2 from the germline V gene are MDHEN and SYDVKM. J lost 3 bases, V lost 4 bases, and 5 bases had no gene match. This CDR3 is CASSSRQGDTDTQYF. The CDR3 region has the DNA TGTGCCAGCAGTTCACGACAGGGGGATACAGATACGCAGTATTTT.

The genes are TRBV24-1 and TRBJ2-1, with D perhaps matching TRBD2 (5 bases). Germline CDR1 reads KGHDR; CDR2 reads SFDVKD. The CDR3 is 16 amino acids. Trimming took 0 bases from V and 1 from J, leaving 9 bases between them. In DNA form, the CDR3 reads TGTGCCACCAGTGATTTGTACGGGAATTCCTACAATGAGCAGTTCTTC. Translation: CATSDLYGNSYNEQFF.

This chain links TRBV6-1 with TRBJ2-7; D may be TRBD1 (5 bases). Per the germline V gene, CDR1 is MNHNS and CDR2 is SASEGT. The V gene lost 3 bases and the J gene lost 1 base, with 10 bases spanning the gap. CDR3 length: 14 residues. CDR3 sequence reads: CASSEGQASYEQYF. CDR3 nucleotide sequence: TGTGCCAGCAGTGAGGGGCAGGCATCCTACGAGCAGTACTTC.

The rearrangement uses TRBV28 and TRBJ1-4, with 7 bases lining up with TRBD1. CDR1 is MDHEN, CDR2 SYDVKM, per germline. V trimming: 4 bases; J trimming: 5 bases; junction bases outside the gene matches: 4. The CDR3 has 14 amino acids. CDR3 nucleotides: TGTGCCAGCAGTTCGCAGGGGGGGAATGAAAAACTGTTTTTT. Residues: CASSSQGGNEKLFF.

This chain links TRBV5-1 with TRBJ2-7, with TRBD1 matching 7 bases. Germline trimming cut 2 bases from V and 2 bases from J; bases unmatched to any gene: 10. Germline lookup yields CDR1 SGHRS and CDR2 YFSETQ. CDR3 length: 16 amino acids. The CDR3 sequence: CASSFYQGEVPYEQYF. In DNA form, the CDR3 reads TGCGCCAGCAGCTTCTACCAGGGGGAAGTTCCCTACGAGCAGTACTTC.

The gene calls are TRBV4-1 and TRBJ2-7, with D unresolved. This CDR3 is built from 14 residues. Per the germline V gene, CDR1 is MGHRA and CDR2 is YSYEKL. V shed 1 base and J shed 6 bases, with 13 bases lying between them. CDR3 coding DNA: TGCGCCAGCAGCCAAGTCGGATTGGGTCGCGAGCAGTACTTC. As protein: CASSQVGLGREQYF.

The chain combines TRBV4-1 with TRBJ1-4; tentatively, D is TRBD1 (6 bases). The CDR3 has 18 amino acids. The V end was cut by 3 bases, the J end by 5 bases, with 22 bases between. CDR1 and CDR2 (germline): MGHRA, YSYEKL. This CDR3 reads CASSQLTGLLSSNEKLFF. In nucleotides, the CDR3 is TGCGCCAGCAGCCAGTTAACAGGGCTTCTTTCGTCGAATGAAAAACTGTTTTTT.

The rearrangement joins TRBV7-9 to TRBJ1-3; maybe TRBD1 (6 bases). CDR1 is SEHNR, CDR2 FQNEAQ, per germline (reference sequence). The CDR3 contains 17 residues. V lost 5 bases and J lost 2, with 19 bases in between. CDR3 sequence (DNA): TGTGCCAGCAGCCCGATGCCCGCAGGGGCGCCTGGAAACACCATATATTTT. Translating gives CASSPMPAGAPGNTIYF.

V gene TRBV5-4 combines with J gene TRBJ1-1; maybe TRBD1 (6 bases). This CDR3 is built from 15 residues. The germline V gene encodes CDR1 SGHNT and CDR2 YYREEE (reference sequence). The V end was cut by 0 bases, the J end by 1 base, with 10 bases between. The CDR3 protein is CASSLVGQRNTEAFF. In nucleotides, the CDR3 is TGTGCCAGCAGCTTGGTTGGACAGAGGAACACTGAAGCTTTCTTT.

V is TRBV28 and J is TRBJ1-5, with 11 bases that match TRBD1. V dropped 4 bases and J dropped 4; count of bases not matched to a gene: 12. This CDR3 contains 18 residues. CDR1 is MDHEN, CDR2 SYDVKM, per germline. In DNA, the CDR3 is TGTGCCAGCAGTTCCGGGGGGACAGGGGGATTTGGGAATCAGCCCCAGCATTTT. As protein: CASSSGGTGGFGNQPQHF.

V is TRBV18 and J is TRBJ1-2, with TRBD1 matching 11 bases. V lost 4 bases and J lost 4; bases outside the gene matches: 5. This CDR3 comprises 15 residues. Germline V gene sequence: CDR1 KGHSH, CDR2 LQKENI. DNA of the CDR3: TGTGCCAGCTCACAAGGGACAGGGGGGATCTATGGCTACACCTTC. Encoded protein: CASSQGTGGIYGYTF.

The CDR3 here is CAISELKQVPYNEQFF. The DNA for the CDR3 is TGTGCCATCAGTGAATTAAAGCAGGTCCCCTACAATGAGCAGTTCTTC. The V gene is TRBV10-3, the J gene TRBJ2-1, with D unresolved. The CDR3 runs to 16 residues. Trimming stripped 3 bases from V and 2 bases from J, with 14 bases between. The germline gives CDR1 ENHRY, CDR2 SYGVKD.

This rearrangement joins TRBV15 to TRBJ2-2; 8 bases align to TRBD1. The germline V gene encodes CDR1 LNHNV and CDR2 YYDKDF (reference sequence). The CDR3 extends over 17 amino acids. The V and J ends lost 2 bases and 5 bases, in that order; junction bases with no gene match: 10. The chain's CDR3 is CATSRNFGQGLTGELFF. Written as DNA, the CDR3 is TGTGCCACCAGCAGAAATTTTGGACAGGGTCTAACCGGGGAGCTGTTTTTT.

The chain links TRBV7-9 to TRBJ1-4, with TRBD1 matching 7 bases. Germline values: CDR1 SEHNR, CDR2 FQNEAQ (reference sequence). The J segment lost 0 bases and the V segment lost 5 bases, leaving 9 bases of the junction unmatched. The CDR3 extends over 17 amino acids. CDR3 bases: TGTGCCAGCAGCGCCGGACAGGCTTCTGCAACTAATGAAAAACTGTTTTTT. This sequence encodes CASSAGQASATNEKLFF.

The genes are TRBV7-9 and TRBJ1-1, with no clear D. This CDR3 comprises 15 residues. Germline V CDR1 and CDR2: SEHNR, FQNEAQ (reference sequence). Trimming took 2 bases from V and 0 from J, leaving 10 bases between them. The CDR3 nucleotides read TGTGCCAGCAGCTTAAGGGCAGTCATGAACACTGAAGCTTTCTTT. It specifies CASSLRAVMNTEAFF.

The gene calls are TRBV12-3 or TRBV12-4 and TRBJ1-2; 8 bases match TRBD1. After removal of 7 bases from V and 4 bases from J, the junction contained 5 bases not matched to a gene. CDR3 length: 13 residues. In nucleotides, the CDR3 is TGTGCCAGCATTAACAGGGGGATCTATGGCTACACCTTC. Translation gives CASINRGIYGYTF.

For this clone: One end of the junction fails to match germline, which may point to a read error. The rearrangement links TRBV6-6 to TRBJ1-2, with 8 positions matching TRBD1. Germline CDR1 and CDR2: MNHNY and SVGAGI (reference sequence). This CDR3 is built from 15 residues. The DNA for the CDR3 is TGTGCCAGCAGTAACTCAGGGGGCCGTCTCTATGGCTACACCTTC. Residues: CASSNSGGRLYGYTF.

The rearrangement joins TRBV5-6 to TRBJ2-1; D is ambiguous. Germline CDR1 is SGHDT and CDR2 is YYEEEE. CDR3 length equals 12 residues. V gave up 3 bases and J gave up 8 bases, with 9 bases separating them. The CDR3 sequence is CASSSPLDEQFF. The CDR3 DNA reads TGTGCCAGCAGCTCCCCTCTAGATGAGCAGTTCTTC.

The chain links TRBV5-1 to TRBJ2-1; 14 nucleotides line up with TRBD2. V lost 3 bases and J lost 9; bases outside the gene matches: 5. The germline gives CDR1 SGHRS, CDR2 YFSETQ. The CDR3 has 15 amino acids. CDR3 coding DNA: TGCGCCAGCAGCTGGACTAGCGGGGGGATCGGTGAGCAGTTCTTC. Translated: CASSWTSGGIGEQFF.

In this sample, this clone turned up a few times. V and J are TRBV6-5 and TRBJ1-5; 8 positions agree with TRBD1. Looked up from germline, CDR1 is MNHEY and CDR2 is SVGAGI. Trimming at V came to 6 bases and at J to 7 bases, leaving 5 bases not matched to a gene. The CDR3 spans 13 residues. CDR3 protein: CASSPQGEQPQHF. The CDR3, as DNA: TGTGCCAGCAGCCCACAGGGGGAACAGCCCCAGCATTTT.

The rearrangement links TRBV5-1 to TRBJ2-3, with a possible D match to TRBD1 (5 bases). The germline CDR1 and CDR2 sequences are SGHRS and YFSETQ. CDR3 length: 15 residues. Trimming took 1 base from V and 1 from J, leaving 10 bases between them. As DNA, the CDR3 is TGCGCCAGCAGCTTGTTGACAGATGGCACAGATACGCAGTATTTT. This codes for CASSLLTDGTDTQYF.